This T cell receptor (beta chain) was obtained from a study of blood T cell repertoires in COVID-19. About the research overall: PBMCs, B-cell-depleted T cells, or T cells were the source of the cDNA or gDNA that made up the material.

The ends lost 4 bases at V and 4 bases at J; junction bases unmatched: 10. This CDR3 has 15 residues. CDR1 and CDR2 from the germline V gene are SGHNT and YYREEE (reference sequence). Original processing notes: From reference gene primer amplification, estimates of nucleated cell counts were derived. The repertoire was sequenced with immunoSEQ multiplex PCR; TCRdb's copy has only in-frame clones and lacks some. V and J calls and clone size are those listed in that table; D and trimming were worked out from the DNA. The sample yields approximately 220,000 clones, about 88% seen once. This TCR derives from a woman aged 30 to 39 who had recovered from COVID-19. V is TRBV5-4 and J is TRBJ1-1; TRBD1 matches at 7 bases. Sequenced sample: PBMCs or T cells enriched from blood (not recorded which). The CDR3 loop reads CASSPEGALTTEAFF. The CDR3 nucleotides read TGTGCCAGCAGCCCCGAGGGGGCTTTAACCACTGAAGCTTTCTTT.